This T cell receptor beta chain is from a study of shared T cell receptors in the human thymus (dated by TCRdb to about 2021). Regarding the study in general: The study examined how the human thymus generates shared, self-reactive T-cell receptor alpha chains.

As for this clone: Its antigen specificity is not known. No much larger clone exists at a distance of one base, and base qualities are not known.

Reading the germline V gene gives CDR1 SNHLY and CDR2 FYNNEI. There are 14 amino acids in the CDR3, from cysteine to phenylalanine inclusive. Just CDR3 DNA is preserved here, 42 bases in frame from base 1. The junction shows trimming of 7 bases on V and 0 bases on J, plus 11 bases between the germline ends. The method behind the library was the immunoSEQ multiplex PCR assay. This is the immuneACCESS table as TCRdb keeps it, with only in-frame sequences that have V and J called. A part of the clones is gone; compared with another copy, unresolved V genes explain less than half, and the rest is unexplained. Within this sample are about 660,000 clones, with about 87% of them counted one time only. Roughly 0.0094% of the sample lies in the top ten. The same sample was also used in a study of human thymus T cells. The second study's authors report: In Finland, the donors were immunologically healthy infants who were having open corrective cardiac surgery for congenital heart defects. The thymus tissue came from surgical resects taken out during corrective cardiac surgery. Biased V and J gene segment usage appeared to be present in both thymic and peripheral blood repertoires. According to the related research, thymic TCR repertoires were highly overlapping among unrelated individuals. TCR alpha and beta repertoires from fewer than ten infant thymus samples and a few related peripheral blood samples were characterized in the study. Donor ages ranged from about 7 to 244 days, and the cohort comprised 5 to 7 male and two female infants. Thymocytes were released mechanically from tissue and stored at -70 °C as pellets of roughly 9.5-32 million cells. Genomic DNA was extracted from frozen cell pellets with a QIAsymphony instrument. The immunoSEQ multiplex PCR assay was used to amplify the TCRB and TCRAD loci from a standardized amount of quality-controlled genomic DNA. Amplicons spanned the V(D)J region at a length sufficient to cover the CDR3 and identify V and J genes. The amplicons were sequenced on an Illumina platform via the commercial immunoSEQ service. Corrections for primer bias and sequencing errors followed previously described methods, while TCRAD and TCRB definitions were based on the IMGT database. Repertoires were analysed with immunoSEQ Analyzer 3.0 and VDJTools, covering basic statistics, V/J segment usage, diversity estimates, rarefaction and pairwise overlap. Diversity was estimated using the Chao1, ChaoE, Efron-Thisted, Shannon and inverse Simpson indices, and was also estimated on datasets down-sampled to the size of the smallest sample. Repertoire overlap was assessed by strict matching of CDR3 nucleotide sequence, V gene and J gene, and clustering was done by Jaccard-based multidimensional scaling. On average, about 810,000 unique TCRB clonotypes were obtained from thymus samples, compared with about 86,000 from blood samples.

The source material was thymocytes. This chain joins TRBV2 to TRBJ2-3, and TRBD2 may be the D gene, going by 6 matching bases. This clonotype was sampled from a boy under two years old with a congenital heart defect. Donor details come from another sample of the same person, matched by shared clones. The bases read TGTGCCAGCAACCCTAGCGAGAGCACAGATACGCAGTATTTT. The translation is CASNPSESTDTQYF.